Each of the 13 T cell receptor beta chains below was sequenced from the same sample in a study of T cells in Graves' hyperthyroidism and ophthalmopathy. The CDR3 regions of TCR beta were amplified from RNA transcripts. HTBI primers were the set used in a first-round RT-PCR of the TCR CDR3. TCRdb used MiXCR to reprocess the multiplex PCR reads, holding one entry per CDR3 protein. Of fewer than 600,000 distinct CDR3 sequences in the sample, approximately 15% were seen once. What was sequenced was blood. These receptors were obtained from a woman aged 40 to 50 with Graves' hyperthyroidism.

The genes are TRBV18 and TRBJ2-7, with D maybe TRBD2 (5 bases). Germline CDR1 KGHSH, CDR2 LQKENI. This CDR3 region has 14 residues. V was shortened by 0 bases and J by 3 bases, with 9 bases between the two germline ends. The CDR3 DNA sequence: TGTGCCAGCTCACCACCGTGGGGAGTCTACGAGCAGTACTTC. It codes for CASSPPWGVYEQYF.

This clonotype was counted at least ten times. The V gene is TRBV12-3 or TRBV12-4, the J gene TRBJ1-1; unclear D gene. V shed 3 bases and J shed 1 base, with 12 bases lying between them. The CDR3 contains 15 residues. CDR3 in DNA: TGTGCCAGCAGTTTCGTGGCGTTGCCGAACACTGAAGCTTTCTTT. This sequence encodes CASSFVALPNTEAFF.

Remarks on this clonotype: The junction departs from the called germline gene at one end, perhaps through a read error. This CDR3 is CASSVGSWDSYGSTF. Here the CDR3 DNA reads TGTGCCAGCAGCGTAGGGAGTTGGGACAGCTATGGCTCCACCTTC. The V call is TRBV9, the J call TRBJ1-2; TRBD1 agrees at 7 bases. The CDR3 is 15 amino acids. CDR1 and CDR2 from the germline V gene are SGDLS and YYNGEE.

The CDR3, as DNA: TGTGCCAGCAGCTGGGGGGGGACTTCGGGAAACACCATATATTTT. Translation: CASSWGGTSGNTIYF. The genes are TRBV5-8 and TRBJ1-3; weak D call: TRBD1 (5 bases). V was clipped by 3 bases and J by 4 bases, with 14 bases between them. CDR1 and CDR2 (germline): SGHTS, YDEGEE. The CDR3 extends over 15 amino acids.

V and J are TRBV20-1 and TRBJ1-2; D call uncertain. The ends were cut back, 3 bases at V and 2 bases at J, with 10 bases in the middle. This CDR3 has 13 amino acids. Germline loops: CDR1 DFQATT, CDR2 SNEGSKA (reference sequence). DNA of the CDR3: TGCAGTGCTAGTAGTGGAGACAACTATGGCTACACCTTC. It is translated as CSASSGDNYGYTF.

This clonotype was observed a few times. The gene calls are TRBV6-1 and TRBJ1-1, with 7 bases matching TRBD1. The CDR3 consists of 15 residues. Germline V gene lookup returns CDR1 MNHNS and CDR2 SASEGT. V shed 3 bases and J 3 bases; nucleotides not matched to a gene: 7. CDR3 sequence reads: CASSEWRGRDTEAFF. CDR3 coding DNA: TGTGCCAGCAGTGAGTGGAGGGGGCGGGACACTGAAGCTTTCTTT.

This clonotype was observed many times. This chain uses TRBV12-3 or TRBV12-4 with TRBJ2-1, with a possible D match to TRBD1 (6 bases). V lost 3 bases and J lost 8, with 17 bases in between. The CDR3 runs 15 residues. The CDR3 spells CASSLGQGLMYEQFF. In DNA form, the CDR3 reads TGTGCCAGCAGTTTGGGGCAGGGGTTAATGTATGAGCAGTTCTTC.

A few counts support this clonotype. V and J are TRBV14 and TRBJ1-1; D remains ambiguous. Deletions cut 0 bases from V and 1 base from J, with 9 bases between. The germline gives CDR1 SGHDN, CDR2 FVKESK. CDR3 length: 15 amino acids. CDR3 in DNA: TGTGCCAGCAGCCAAGATGGACGGAGGAACACTGAAGCTTTCTTT. Its protein is CASSQDGRRNTEAFF.

The chain employs TRBV20-1 and TRBJ2-2, with D perhaps matching TRBD1 or TRBD2 (6 bases each). The CDR3 consists of 14 residues. V gave up 5 bases and J gave up 3 bases, with 13 bases separating them. Germline CDR1 and CDR2: DFQATT and SNEGSKA (reference sequence). The CDR3 DNA follows: TGCAGTGCTGGGGGGACACCTTACACCGGGGAGCTGTTTTTT. It specifies CSAGGTPYTGELFF.

This clonotype was counted many times. The chain links TRBV2 to TRBJ1-5, with D possibly TRBD1 on 5 matching bases. V was cut by 0 bases and J by 0 bases, with 9 bases left in between. Germline values: CDR1 SNHLY, CDR2 FYNNEI. The CDR3 spans 16 residues. The CDR3 reads CASSEAGGVSNQPQHF. The CDR3, as DNA: TGTGCCAGCAGTGAAGCCGGGGGAGTTAGCAATCAGCCCCAGCATTTT.

A remark on this clonotype: A single base separates this from a much larger clone, so it may be a read error. A read error is likely, as this CDR3 ends without the conserved phenylalanine or tryptophan. The rearrangement joins TRBV5-1 to TRBJ2-7; the D is unclear. Deletions cut 4 bases from V and 0 bases from J, with 5 bases between. Germline V lookup: CDR1 SGHRS, CDR2 YFSETQ. The CDR3 has 12 residues. The CDR3 sequence is CASSPPSYEQYL. The CDR3 DNA follows: TGCGCCAGCAGCCCGCCCTCCTACGAGCAGTACCTC.

Many counts were recorded for this clonotype. This rearrangement joins TRBV13 to TRBJ2-3, with TRBD1 identical over 10 bases. The V gene end was trimmed by 5 bases and the J gene end by 2 bases; junction bases not matched to a gene: 10. CDR3 length: 17 residues. Germline CDR1 is PRHDT and CDR2 is FYEKMQ (reference sequence). CDR3 loop: CASSMGQGSHNTDTQYF. The CDR3 region has the DNA TGTGCCAGCAGCATGGGACAGGGGAGTCATAACACAGATACGCAGTATTTT. The variable domain in full, completed from reference TRBV13 and TRBJ2-3, reads AAGVIQSPRHLIKEKRETATLKCYPIPRHDTVYWYQQGPGQDPQFLISFYEKMQSDKGSIPDRFSAQQFSDYHSELNMSSLELGDSALYFCASSMGQGSHNTDTQYFGPGTRLTVL.

The chain carries TRBV30 and TRBJ2-7; 7 nucleotides line up with TRBD1. With 0 bases clipped from V and 7 bases from J, the junction kept 9 bases outside the gene matches. The CDR3 is 14 residues long. Germline V gene lookup returns CDR1 GTSNPN and CDR2 SVGIG (reference sequence). CDR3 sequence reads: CAWSVPGQAKEQYF. The CDR3 region has the DNA TGTGCCTGGAGTGTCCCAGGACAGGCAAAAGAGCAGTACTTC.